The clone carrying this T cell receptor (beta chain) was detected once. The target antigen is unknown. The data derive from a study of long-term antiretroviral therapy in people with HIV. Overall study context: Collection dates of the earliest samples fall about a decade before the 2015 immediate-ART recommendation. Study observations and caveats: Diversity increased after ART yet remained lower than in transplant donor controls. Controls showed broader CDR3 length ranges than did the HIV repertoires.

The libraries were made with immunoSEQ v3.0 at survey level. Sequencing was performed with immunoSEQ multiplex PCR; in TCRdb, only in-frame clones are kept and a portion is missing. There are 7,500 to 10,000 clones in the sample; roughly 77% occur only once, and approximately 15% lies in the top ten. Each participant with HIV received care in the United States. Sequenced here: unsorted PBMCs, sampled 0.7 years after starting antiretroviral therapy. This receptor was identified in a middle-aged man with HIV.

CDR3 region: CASSEGTGTGSHEQYF. The CDR3 DNA is TGTGCCAGCAGCGAGGGGACCGGGACAGGTTCTCACGAGCAGTACTTC. The rearrangement joins TRBV9 to TRBJ2-7, with 8 bases aligning to TRBD1. V lost 3 bases, J lost 5 bases, and 13 bases stayed unmatched. This CDR3 spans 16 amino acids. The germline gives CDR1 SGDLS, CDR2 YYNGEE.